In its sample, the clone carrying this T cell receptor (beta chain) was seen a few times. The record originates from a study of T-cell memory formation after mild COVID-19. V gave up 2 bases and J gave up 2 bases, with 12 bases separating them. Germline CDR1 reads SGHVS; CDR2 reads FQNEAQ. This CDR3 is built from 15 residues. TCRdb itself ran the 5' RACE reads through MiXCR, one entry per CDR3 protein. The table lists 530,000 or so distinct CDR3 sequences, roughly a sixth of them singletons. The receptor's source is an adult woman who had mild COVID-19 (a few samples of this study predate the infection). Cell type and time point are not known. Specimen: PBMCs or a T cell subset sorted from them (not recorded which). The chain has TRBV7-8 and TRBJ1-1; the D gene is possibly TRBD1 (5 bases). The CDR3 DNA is TGTGCCAGCAGCTTACGGGGGGGACTAAACACTGAAGCTTTCTTT. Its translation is CASSLRGGLNTEAFF.